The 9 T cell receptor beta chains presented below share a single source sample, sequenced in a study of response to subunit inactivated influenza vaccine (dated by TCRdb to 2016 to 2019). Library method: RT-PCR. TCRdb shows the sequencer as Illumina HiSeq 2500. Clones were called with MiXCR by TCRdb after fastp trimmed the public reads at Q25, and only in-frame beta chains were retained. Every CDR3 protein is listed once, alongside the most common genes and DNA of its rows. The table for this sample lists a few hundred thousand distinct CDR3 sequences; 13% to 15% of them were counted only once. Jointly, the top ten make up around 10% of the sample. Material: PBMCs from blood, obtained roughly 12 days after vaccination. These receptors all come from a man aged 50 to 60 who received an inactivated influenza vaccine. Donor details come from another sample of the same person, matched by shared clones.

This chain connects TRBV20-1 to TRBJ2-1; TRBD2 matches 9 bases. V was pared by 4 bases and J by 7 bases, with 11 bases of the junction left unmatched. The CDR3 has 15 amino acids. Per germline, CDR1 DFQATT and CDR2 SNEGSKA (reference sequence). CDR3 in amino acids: CSANSGTSNGNEQFF. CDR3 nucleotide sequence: TGCAGTGCTAACTCGGGGACTAGCAATGGGAATGAGCAGTTCTTC.

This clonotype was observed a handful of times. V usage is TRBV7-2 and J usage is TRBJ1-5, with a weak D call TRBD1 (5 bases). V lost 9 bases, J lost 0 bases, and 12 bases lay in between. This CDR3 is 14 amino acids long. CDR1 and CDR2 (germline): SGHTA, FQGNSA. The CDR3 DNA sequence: TGTGCCAGTGCGACAGAATATAGCAATCAGCCCCAGCATTTT. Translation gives CASATEYSNQPQHF. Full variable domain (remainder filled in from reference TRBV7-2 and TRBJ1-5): GAGVSQSPSNKVTEKGKDVELRCDPISGHTALYWYRQSLGQGLEFLIYFQGNSAPDKSGLPSDRFSAERTGGSVSTLTIQRTQQEDSAVYLCASATEYSNQPQHFGDGTRLSIL.

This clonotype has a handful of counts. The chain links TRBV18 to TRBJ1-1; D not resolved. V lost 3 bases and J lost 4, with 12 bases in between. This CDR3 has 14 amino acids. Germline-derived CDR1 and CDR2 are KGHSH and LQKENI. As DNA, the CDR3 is TGTGCCAGCTCACCCTTAGCGTTCGGCACTGAAGCTTTCTTT. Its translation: CASSPLAFGTEAFF.

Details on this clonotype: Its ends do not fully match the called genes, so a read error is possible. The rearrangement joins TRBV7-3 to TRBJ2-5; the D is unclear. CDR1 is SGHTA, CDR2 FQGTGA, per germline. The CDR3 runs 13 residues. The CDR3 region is CASSLRPLETQHF. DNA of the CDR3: TGTGCCAGCAGCTTAAGACCTTTAGAGACCCAGCACTTC. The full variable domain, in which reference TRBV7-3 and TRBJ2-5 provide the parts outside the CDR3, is GAGVSQTPSNKVTEKGKYVELRCDPISGHTALYWYRQSLGQGPEFLIYFQGTGAADDSGLPNDRFFAVRPEGSVSTLKIQRTERGDSAVYLCASSLRPLETQHFGPGTRLLVL.

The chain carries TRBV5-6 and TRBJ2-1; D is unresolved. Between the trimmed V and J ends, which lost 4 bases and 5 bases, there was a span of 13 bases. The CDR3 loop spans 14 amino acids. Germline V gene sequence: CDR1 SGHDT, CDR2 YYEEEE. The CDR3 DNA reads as TGTGCCAGCAGCCGCCAATTTTTCGACAATGAGCAGTTCTTC. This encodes CASSRQFFDNEQFF. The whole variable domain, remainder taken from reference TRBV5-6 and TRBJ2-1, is DAGVTQSPTHLIKTRGQQVTLRCSPKSGHDTVSWYQQALGQGPQFIFQYYEEEERQRGNFPDRFSGHQFPNYSSELNVNALLLGDSALYLCASSRQFFDNEQFFGPGTRLTVL.

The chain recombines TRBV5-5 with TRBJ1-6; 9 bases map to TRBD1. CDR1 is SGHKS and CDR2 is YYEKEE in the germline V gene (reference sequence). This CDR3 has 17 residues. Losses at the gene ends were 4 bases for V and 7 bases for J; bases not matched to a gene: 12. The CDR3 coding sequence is TGTGCCAGCAGCCGAAGGGGTGCCGGGACAGGGAATTCACCCCTCCACTTT. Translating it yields CASSRRGAGTGNSPLHF.

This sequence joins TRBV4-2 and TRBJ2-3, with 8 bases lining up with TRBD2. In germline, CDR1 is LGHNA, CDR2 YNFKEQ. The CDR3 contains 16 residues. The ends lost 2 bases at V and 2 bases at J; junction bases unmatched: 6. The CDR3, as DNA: TGTGCCAGCAGCCAAAGGCAAGCGGGGGACACAGATACGCAGTATTTT. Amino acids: CASSQRQAGDTDTQYF.

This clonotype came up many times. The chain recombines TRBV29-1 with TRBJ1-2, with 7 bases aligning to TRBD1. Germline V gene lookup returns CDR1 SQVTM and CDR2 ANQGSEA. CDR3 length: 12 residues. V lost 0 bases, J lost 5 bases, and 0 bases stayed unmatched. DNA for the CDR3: TGCAGCGTTGAAGAACAGGGGTATGGCTACACCTTC. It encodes CSVEEQGYGYTF.

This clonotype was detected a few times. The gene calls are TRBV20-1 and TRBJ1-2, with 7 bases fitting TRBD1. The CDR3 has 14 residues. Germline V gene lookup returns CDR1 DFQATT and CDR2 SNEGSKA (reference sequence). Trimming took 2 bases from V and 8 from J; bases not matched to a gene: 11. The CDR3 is CSARLSQGVSGYTF. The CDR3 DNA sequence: TGCAGTGCTAGATTGTCGCAGGGGGTCTCGGGCTACACCTTC.